The 10 T cell receptor beta chains below all came from one sample that was sequenced in a study of graft-versus-host responses after intestinal transplantation. Assay used: immunoSEQ multiplex PCR; TCRdb lists only in-frame clones, some missing. The sample has around 97,000 clones; 80% to 95% are singletons. Their antigens are not known. The starting material was unstimulated CD8+ T cells sorted from spleen or lymph node cells, obtained before intestinal transplant. Every receptor here comes from a human donor who received an intestinal transplant.

This chain uses TRBV2 with TRBJ2-7; TRBD1 matches at 9 bases. V lost 9 bases, J lost 6 bases, and 9 bases stayed unmatched. This CDR3 region has 13 residues. Germline V CDR1 and CDR2: SNHLY, FYNNEI. The CDR3 region has the DNA TGTGCCAGACAGGGGGCGCGCTTTAGCGAGCAGTACTTC. Residues: CARQGARFSEQYF.

This clone was detected only a few times. The chain is built from TRBV10-3 and TRBJ1-1, with unresolved D. Trimming took off 8 bases at V and 0 bases at J, with 10 bases between the two ends. CDR3 length: 13 residues. CDR1 and CDR2 from the germline V gene are ENHRY and SYGVKD. This chain's CDR3 is CAIEDGLNTEAFF. In nucleotides, the CDR3 is TGTGCCATCGAGGACGGCCTGAACACTGAAGCTTTCTTT.

This chain links TRBV5-1 with TRBJ2-3, with a tentative D call TRBD1 (6 bases). V was shortened by 6 bases and J by 2 bases, with 10 bases between the two germline ends. Per germline, CDR1 SGHRS and CDR2 YFSETQ. The CDR3 loop spans 13 amino acids. CDR3 residues: CASTGDLTDTQYF. The CDR3 coding sequence is TGCGCCAGCACAGGGGATCTCACAGATACGCAGTATTTT.

V is TRBV19 and J is TRBJ1-1, with 7 bases aligning to TRBD1. The CDR3 sequence is 13 residues long. CDR1 and CDR2 from the germline V gene are LNHDA and SQIVND (reference sequence). J was trimmed by 6 bases and V by 5 bases; bases with no gene match: 6. The CDR3 coding sequence is TGTGCCAGTAGTTACAGGGGAGCCCCTGAAGCTTTCTTT. Translation: CASSYRGAPEAFF.

V and J are TRBV13 and TRBJ2-1; 9 bases line up with TRBD1. The trim removed 0 bases at V and 6 bases at J, leaving 3 bases unmatched. CDR3 size: 15 residues. CDR1 is PRHDT, CDR2 FYEKMQ, per germline (reference sequence). CDR3 loop: CASSLGGQGRNEQFF. The CDR3 nucleotides are TGTGCCAGCAGCTTAGGGGGACAGGGTCGCAATGAGCAGTTCTTC.

The chain employs TRBV4-1 and TRBJ1-1; D ambiguous. Germline loops: CDR1 MGHRA, CDR2 YSYEKL. This CDR3 contains 13 residues. Trimming pared 5 bases from V and 1 base from J, leaving 8 bases between. This CDR3 reads CASSSGTNTEAFF. CDR3 sequence (DNA): TGCGCCAGCAGCTCCGGCACGAACACTGAAGCTTTCTTT.

This clone was observed once. CDR3 nucleotides: TGCGCCAGCAGCCAAGGACAGGGATGGAACACTGAAGCTTTCTTT. This encodes CASSQGQGWNTEAFF. The chain employs TRBV4-1 and TRBJ1-1, with 7 bases that match TRBD1. Germline V lookup: CDR1 MGHRA, CDR2 YSYEKL. The CDR3 loop spans 15 amino acids. The V segment lost 1 base and the J segment 1 base; nucleotides outside the gene matches: 3.

The chain couples TRBV6-5 to TRBJ1-1; tentatively, D is TRBD1 (6 bases). Trimming took 5 bases from V and 8 from J, leaving 15 bases between them. CDR1 MNHEY and CDR2 SVGAGI come from the germline V gene. This CDR3 contains 13 residues. The CDR3 sequence: CASSAGVLIEAFF. The CDR3 nucleotides read TGTGCCAGCAGTGCAGGGGTCCTCATCGAAGCTTTCTTT.

This clone has only one observation. The chain is built from TRBV2 and TRBJ2-4; weak D call: TRBD1 (6 bases). The CDR3 sequence is 17 residues long. Germline values: CDR1 SNHLY, CDR2 FYNNEI. With 6 bases removed from V and 8 bases from J, the gap between germline ends came to 26 bases. In DNA form, the CDR3 reads TGTGCCAGCAGCCCCTCCCCCGGACAGTTGACGAACGACATTCAGTACTTC. The encoded protein is CASSPSPGQLTNDIQYF.

The chain couples TRBV10-1 to TRBJ2-2; D is undetermined. This CDR3 contains 13 residues. CDR1 WNHNN and CDR2 SYGVQD come from the germline V gene (reference sequence). The ends were cut back, 0 bases at V and 5 bases at J, with 4 bases in the middle. The CDR3 DNA reads as TGCGCCAGCAGTGAGTCGGGGACCGGGGAGCTGTTTTTT. Translation: CASSESGTGELFF.